These 3 T cell receptor beta chains came from one sample sequenced in a study of technical replicates of blood from four donors. Some clones are missing from TCRdb's copy, which holds only in-frame ones; the method was immunoSEQ multiplex PCR. There are around 84,000 clones in the sample; more than 80% occur only once, and around 0.24% lies in the top ten. Sequenced input: T cells isolated from PBMCs. The source is a human donor in good health.

This chain links TRBV10-3 with TRBJ1-2; 9 bases map to TRBD1. Germline V gene sequence: CDR1 ENHRY, CDR2 SYGVKD. The CDR3 length is 14 residues. The V segment lost 6 bases and the J segment 7 bases; nucleotides outside the gene matches: 9. The chain's CDR3 is CAISGDREGRGYTF. As DNA, the CDR3 is TGTGCCATCAGCGGGGACAGGGAGGGTCGTGGCTACACCTTC.

The V gene is TRBV19, the J gene TRBJ2-6; no definite D call. This CDR3 has 11 amino acids. The ends were cut back, 11 bases at V and 1 base at J, with 3 bases in the middle. The germline V gene has CDR1 LNHDA and CDR2 SQIVND (reference sequence). CDR3 sequence reads: CAASGANVLTF. The CDR3 DNA reads as TGTGCCGCGTCTGGGGCCAACGTCCTGACTTTC.

The chain couples TRBV2 to TRBJ2-1; TRBD2 aligns across 13 bases. Per germline, CDR1 SNHLY and CDR2 FYNNEI. V gave up 6 bases and J gave up 6 bases; unmatched junction bases: 5. This CDR3 comprises 15 residues. CDR3 loop: CASRSGTSGTNEQFF. In DNA, the CDR3 is TGTGCCAGCAGATCCGGGACTAGCGGGACCAATGAGCAGTTCTTC. Based on the CDR3 plus reference TRBV2 and TRBJ2-1, the full variable domain is EPEVTQTPSHQVTQMGQEVILRCVPISNHLYFYWYRQILGQKVEFLVSFYNNEISEKSEIFDDQFSVERPDGSNFTLKIRSTKLEDSAMYFCASRSGTSGTNEQFFGPGTRLTVL.